This paragraph reports one TCR beta chain. Its cognate antigen is unknown. This sample is part of a study of CXCR3-negative and CXCR3-positive naive CD8 T cells. Study observations and caveats: A higher hydrophobicity marked the TRB CDR3s of CXCR3-positive naive cells versus CXCR3-negative naive cells.

With 290,000 or so cells each, the CD8+ T cell subsets were individually sorted in triplicate. Among CD8+ T cells, naive ones were CD45RO-CCR7+CD27+CD95-. The CDR3 consists of 15 residues. Preparation of TRB cDNA libraries relied on 5' RACE carrying UMI labels. TCRdb reprocessed the 5' RACE reads, with one entry per CDR3 protein and no DNA. The listing records more than 75,000 distinct CDR3 sequences. Specimen: naive CXCR3+ CD8+ T cells from blood. As for subset: CD45RO-CCR7+CD27+CD95- naive CD8+ T cells expressing CXCR3 (TNR3+). The TCR was taken from a human donor in good health. Some clones in this sample may be carry-over from other donors' samples. V usage is TRBV12-3 or TRBV12-4 and J usage is TRBJ2-1; there is no DNA to check the TCRdb D call of TRBD1. CDR3 region: CASSPSPFGAREQFF.